The 14 T cell receptor beta chains in this list originate from one sample, sequenced in a study of cytomegalovirus exposure and HLA in healthy donors. This table comes from immunoSEQ multiplex PCR, and its TCRdb copy is limited to in-frame clones, with some not included. This table has nearly 110,000 clones, around 90% appearing once. The sample was PBMCs. The source of these receptors is a woman between 18 and 29 years old in good health and CMV-seropositive.

The V gene is TRBV29-1, the J gene TRBJ1-1; D is perhaps TRBD1 (6 bases). The CDR3 is 14 residues long. The V end was cut by 5 bases, the J end by 4 bases, with 17 bases between. Looked up from germline, CDR1 is SQVTM and CDR2 is ANQGSEA. The CDR3 DNA follows: TGCAGCGTTCAACATTTGCGAGGGGGCACTGAAGCTTTCTTT. Protein: CSVQHLRGGTEAFF. Combining the CDR3 with reference TRBV29-1 and TRBJ1-1 gives the whole variable domain SAVISQKPSRDICQRGTSLTIQCQVDSQVTMMFWYRQQPGQSLTLIATANQGSEATYESGFVIDKFPISRPNLTFSTLTVSNMSPEDSSIYLCSVQHLRGGTEAFFGQGTRLTVV.

The rearrangement uses TRBV5-1 and TRBJ1-1, with a weak D call TRBD1 (5 bases). The CDR3 contains 14 residues. Germline V gives CDR1 SGHRS, CDR2 YFSETQ. The V and J ends lost 3 bases and 1 base respectively, with 10 bases between them. This CDR3 reads CASSYRQTNTEAFF. The DNA of the CDR3 is TGCGCCAGCAGCTATAGACAGACGAACACTGAAGCTTTCTTT.

The chain combines TRBV10-2 with TRBJ1-2, with D perhaps TRBD1 (5 bases). The V gene lost 9 bases and the J gene lost 3 bases, with 14 bases spanning the gap. The CDR3 runs to 13 residues. The germline gives CDR1 WSHSY, CDR2 SAAADI. The CDR3, as DNA: TGCGCCAGTGGGGGGGTCGGCGACTATGGCTACACCTTC. Its translation: CASGGVGDYGYTF.

The V gene is TRBV5-1, the J gene TRBJ2-1; the match to TRBD2 covers 7 bases. J gave up 8 bases and V 1 base, and 9 bases lay outside the gene matches. The length of the CDR3 is 15 residues. Germline V gene sequence: CDR1 SGHRS, CDR2 YFSETQ. The CDR3 region has the DNA TGCGCCAGCAGCTTGCTGGGGGGGGGTATCGATGAGCAGTTCTTC. Amino acids: CASSLLGGGIDEQFF.

The chain links TRBV7-9 to TRBJ1-3; the D is unclear. Trimming stripped 5 bases from V and 2 bases from J, with 10 bases between. This CDR3 region has 14 residues. Germline V CDR1 and CDR2: SEHNR, FQNEAQ (reference sequence). The CDR3 sequence: CASSPNAAGNTIYF. DNA for the CDR3: TGTGCCAGCAGCCCTAACGCCGCTGGAAACACCATATATTTT.

This chain uses TRBV29-1 with TRBJ2-1, with 7 positions matching TRBD2. Germline V gene data show CDR1 as SQVTM and CDR2 as ANQGSEA. Trimming at V came to 8 bases and at J to 9 bases, leaving 16 bases not matched to a gene. This CDR3 contains 14 residues. Written as DNA, the CDR3 is TGCAGCTTGCTGGAAGCGGGGCTGTCTGGTGAGCAGTTCTTC. It yields the protein CSLLEAGLSGEQFF.

The rearrangement joins TRBV7-6 to TRBJ2-5; TRBD2 might be the D (6 bases). The V gene lost 2 bases and the J gene lost 5 bases, with 15 bases spanning the gap. The CDR3 has 15 residues. Germline CDR1 SGHVS, CDR2 FNYEAQ. CDR3 region: CASSLPGERAETQYF. CDR3 DNA: TGTGCCAGCAGCTTACCGGGAGAAAGGGCCGAGACCCAGTACTTC.

V gene TRBV5-1 combines with J gene TRBJ2-5, with a possible D match to TRBD1 (6 bases). CDR1 and CDR2 from the germline V gene are SGHRS and YFSETQ. V lost 6 bases and J 2 bases, leaving 14 bases between the germline ends. This CDR3 comprises 14 residues. CDR3 residues: CASKTGSQQETQYF. As DNA, the CDR3 is TGCGCCAGCAAAACAGGGAGCCAACAAGAGACCCAGTACTTC.

The chain employs TRBV5-1 and TRBJ2-3; 11 positions match TRBD2. The CDR3 consists of 14 residues. The trim removed 5 bases at V and 6 bases at J, leaving 5 bases unmatched. Germline-derived CDR1 and CDR2 are SGHRS and YFSETQ. In DNA, the CDR3 is TGCGCCAGCAGGGGACTAGCGGTGTGGGATACGCAGTATTTT. This sequence encodes CASRGLAVWDTQYF. The full variable domain, with the rest looked up from reference TRBV5-1 and TRBJ2-3, is KAGVTQTPRYLIKTRGQQVTLSCSPISGHRSVSWYQQTPGQGLQFLFEYFSETQRNKGNFPGRFSGRQFSNSRSEMNVSTLELGDSALYLCASRGLAVWDTQYFGPGTRLTVL.

On this clone: The identical CDR3 is also encoded by other nucleotide sequences in the sample. V gene TRBV4-1 combines with J gene TRBJ2-1; TRBD2 might be the D (5 bases). Trimming stripped 0 bases from V and 5 bases from J, with 8 bases between. The germline CDR1 and CDR2 sequences are MGHRA and YSYEKL. The CDR3 loop spans 14 amino acids. The CDR3 DNA reads TGCGCCAGCAGCCAAGATCCCGGGAACAATGAGCAGTTCTTC. It codes for CASSQDPGNNEQFF.

This chain connects TRBV2 to TRBJ1-2; 12 positions match TRBD1. V dropped 11 bases and J dropped 6; count of bases not matched to a gene: 4. The CDR3 is 12 amino acids. Germline V lookup: CDR1 SNHLY, CDR2 FYNNEI. CDR3 DNA: TGTGCCGGGGACAGGGGGCGGGATGGCTACACCTTC. Translated: CAGDRGRDGYTF.

J is TRBJ1-2 and V is TRBV28; D is ambiguous. Germline lookup yields CDR1 MDHEN and CDR2 SYDVKM. V lost 5 bases and J lost 4, with 8 bases in between. The CDR3 is made up of 12 amino acids. The CDR3 sequence is CASSPRLYGYTF. CDR3 DNA: TGTGCCAGCAGTCCCAGGCTCTATGGCTACACCTTC.

J is TRBJ1-2 and V is TRBV28, with 9 positions matching TRBD1. In germline, CDR1 is MDHEN, CDR2 SYDVKM. Trimming cost V 10 bases and J 0 bases; bases outside gene matches: 9. This CDR3 comprises 15 residues. The CDR3 bases are TGTGCCACCTCGACAGGGGGTATCGCTAACTATGGCTACACCTTC. It encodes CATSTGGIANYGYTF.

The rearrangement joins TRBV29-1 to TRBJ1-2, with TRBD1 identical over 9 bases. V shed 4 bases, J shed 3 bases, and the junction held 6 bases outside the gene matches. The CDR3 spans 14 residues. Germline CDR1 reads SQVTM; CDR2 reads ANQGSEA. The CDR3 loop reads CSVAPDRGDYGYTF. CDR3 nucleotides: TGCAGCGTTGCCCCGGACAGGGGAGACTATGGCTACACCTTC.